What follows are 16 T cell receptor beta chains derived from one specimen sequenced in a study of control samples from healthy donors and cancer patients. Only in-frame clones appear in the TCRdb table, and some are missing; sequencing was by immunoSEQ multiplex PCR. The sample includes 100,000 to 150,000 clones, 87% seen only once; the top ten take more than 8%. Sequencing was carried out using blood. The source of these receptors is a man in his forties in good health.

This clone was observed once. The genes are TRBV3-1 (or the pseudogene TRBV3-2) and TRBJ1-2, with 9 positions matching TRBD1. The CDR3 is 16 amino acids. J lost 7 bases, V lost 1 base, and 10 bases had no gene match. The germline CDR1 and CDR2 sequences are LGHDT and YNNKEL (reference sequence). CDR3 protein: CASSQGWDRDLSGYTF. DNA of the CDR3: TGTGCCAGCAGCCAAGGTTGGGACAGGGACTTGTCTGGCTACACCTTC.

The chain is built from TRBV29-1 and TRBJ1-1, with D uncertain. CDR1 is SQVTM and CDR2 is ANQGSEA in the germline V gene. The V gene lost 5 bases and the J gene lost 6 bases, with 16 bases spanning the gap. CDR3 length: 13 residues. The DNA for the CDR3 is TGCAGCGTTCGATACAGAACCAACGCTGAAGCTTTCTTT. Translation: CSVRYRTNAEAFF. Supplemented by reference TRBV29-1 and TRBJ1-1, the full variable domain reads SAVISQKPSRDICQRGTSLTIQCQVDSQVTMMFWYRQQPGQSLTLIATANQGSEATYESGFVIDKFPISRPNLTFSTLTVSNMSPEDSSIYLCSVRYRTNAEAFFGQGTRLTVV.

The rearrangement links TRBV11-3 to TRBJ1-1, with a weak D call TRBD1 (5 bases). Trimming took 5 bases from V and 4 from J, leaving 14 bases between them. The V gene's germline CDR1 is SGHNT and CDR2 YENEEA. CDR3 length: 14 residues. The DNA of the CDR3 is TGTGCCAGCAGCCAAACCCAGGGATTCACTGAAGCTTTCTTT. This translates into CASSQTQGFTEAFF.

The chain couples TRBV7-9 to TRBJ1-1, with D perhaps matching TRBD1 (5 bases). The CDR3 is 16 residues long. Looked up from germline, CDR1 is SEHNR and CDR2 is FQNEAQ (reference sequence). Trimming removed 2 bases at V and 1 base at J, with 14 bases between. In DNA form, the CDR3 reads TGTGCCAGCAGCTTAAAGTTGGCTGGGGGGAACACTGAAGCTTTCTTT. Translated: CASSLKLAGGNTEAFF.

Only one count was recorded for this clone. The rearrangement uses TRBV5-1 and TRBJ1-2, with a possible D match to TRBD1 (5 bases). V shed 7 bases and J shed 3 bases, with 22 bases lying between them. This CDR3 comprises 16 residues. The germline CDR1 and CDR2 sequences are SGHRS and YFSETQ. The DNA of the CDR3 is TGCGCCAGCGGGGAGGGGCCTCTACAAACGGACTATGGCTACACCTTC. This sequence encodes CASGEGPLQTDYGYTF.

This chain connects TRBV29-1 to TRBJ1-3; 7 bases are a match to TRBD1. CDR1 is SQVTM and CDR2 is ANQGSEA in the germline V gene. The CDR3 totals 16 residues. With 1 base clipped from V and 0 bases from J, the junction kept 6 bases outside the gene matches. The DNA of the CDR3 is TGCAGCGTTGAAGGCGGACAGGCAAGCTCTGGAAACACCATATATTTT. Translating gives CSVEGGQASSGNTIYF.

The rearrangement links TRBV5-1 to TRBJ1-5, with D possibly being TRBD1 (5 bases). V was clipped by 0 bases and J by 5 bases, with 6 bases between them. From germline, CDR1 is SGHRS and CDR2 YFSETQ. The CDR3 spans 13 residues. CDR3 residues: CASSLGGDQPQHF. CDR3 nucleotides: TGCGCCAGCAGCTTGGGAGGGGATCAGCCCCAGCATTTT.

V gene TRBV19 combines with J gene TRBJ1-5, with D tentatively TRBD1 (6 bases). CDR1 is LNHDA, CDR2 SQIVND, per germline (reference sequence). CDR3 size: 16 residues. The ends were cut back, 7 bases at V and 0 bases at J, with 16 bases in the middle. This chain's CDR3 is CASTLGGSSSNQPQHF. In DNA, the CDR3 is TGTGCCAGTACCCTGGGGGGCAGTTCTAGCAATCAGCCCCAGCATTTT.

This clone was picked up a small number of times. The rearrangement uses TRBV7-9 and TRBJ1-2, with 7 positions matching TRBD1. CDR1 is SEHNR and CDR2 is FQNEAQ in the germline V gene (reference sequence). V lost 0 bases, J lost 7 bases, and 11 bases stayed unmatched. The CDR3 extends over 16 amino acids. Written as DNA, the CDR3 is TGTGCCAGCAGCTTAGCTACGGGCAGGGGGTTAAGTGGCTACACCTTC. It translates to CASSLATGRGLSGYTF.

The rearrangement uses TRBV24-1 and TRBJ1-2; D is ambiguous. The germline V gene has CDR1 KGHDR and CDR2 SFDVKD. V was trimmed by 4 bases and J by 5 bases, leaving 7 bases between them. The CDR3 is 12 residues long. The CDR3 protein is CATSDTSYGYTF. The DNA of the CDR3 is TGTGCCACCAGTGACACCTCGTATGGCTACACCTTC.

The gene calls are TRBV5-1 and TRBJ1-2; D perhaps matches TRBD1 (6 bases). This CDR3 contains 13 residues. Germline-derived CDR1 and CDR2 are SGHRS and YFSETQ. V was clipped by 2 bases and J by 4 bases, with 9 bases between them. CDR3 residues: CASSFEGGYGYTF. The CDR3, as DNA: TGCGCCAGCAGCTTTGAGGGGGGCTATGGCTACACCTTC.

V is TRBV7-6 and J is TRBJ1-3, with D perhaps TRBD1 (6 bases). There are 18 residues in the CDR3. Trimming stripped 0 bases from V and 3 bases from J, with 18 bases between. Germline CDR1 is SGHVS and CDR2 is FNYEAQ. CDR3 bases: TGTGCCAGCAGCTTAGCCCCCGGGGGGCAAGCCTTTGGAAACACCATATATTTT. It specifies CASSLAPGGQAFGNTIYF.

The V and J genes are TRBV10-2 and TRBJ1-6; 9 bases align to TRBD1. Per the germline V gene, CDR1 is WSHSY and CDR2 is SAAADI. V was clipped by 6 bases and J by 8 bases; unmatched bases: 8. The CDR3 sequence is 15 residues long. Written as DNA, the CDR3 is TGCGCCAGCAGCCGCCGGGACAGGGATTATTCACCCCTCCACTTT. Residues: CASSRRDRDYSPLHF.

The chain uses TRBV12-3 or TRBV12-4 and TRBJ2-1; D gene ambiguous. Trimming removed 4 bases from V and 7 bases from J, with 8 bases in between. This CDR3 contains 12 residues. The CDR3 coding sequence is TGTGCCAGCAGTTCTTTGAGAAATGAGCAGTTCTTC. The encoded protein is CASSSLRNEQFF.

The sample holds a few counts of this clone. The rearrangement joins TRBV24-1 to TRBJ2-3; the D gene is possibly TRBD2 (6 bases). Per the germline V gene, CDR1 is KGHDR and CDR2 is SFDVKD. CDR3 length equals 16 residues. Trimming cost V 2 bases and J 2 bases, with 13 bases left between them. The CDR3 DNA reads TGTGCCACCAGTGATTGGGGAGGTGGTGACACAGATACGCAGTATTTT. Translation: CATSDWGGGDTDTQYF.

Concerning this clone itself: Sequence at one end of the junction differs from germline and may be a read error. This sample also contains other DNA sequences that code for the same CDR3. This chain joins TRBV6-4 and TRBJ1-1; D remains ambiguous. The CDR3 length is 14 residues. Germline CDR1 and CDR2: MRHNA and SNTAGT. The CDR3 sequence: CASSDSAVKPEAFF. CDR3 nucleotides: TGCGCCAGCAGTGACTCGGCCGTTAAACCTGAAGCTTTCTTT.